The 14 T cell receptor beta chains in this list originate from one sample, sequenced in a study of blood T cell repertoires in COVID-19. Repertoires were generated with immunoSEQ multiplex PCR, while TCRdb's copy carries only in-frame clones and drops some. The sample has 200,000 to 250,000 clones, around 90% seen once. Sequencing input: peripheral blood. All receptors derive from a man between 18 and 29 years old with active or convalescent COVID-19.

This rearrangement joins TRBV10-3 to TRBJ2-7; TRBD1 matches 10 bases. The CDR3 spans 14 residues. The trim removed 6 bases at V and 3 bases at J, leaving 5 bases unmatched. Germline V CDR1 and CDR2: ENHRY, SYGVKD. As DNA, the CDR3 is TGTGCCATCAGAGACGGACAGGGGGACTACGAGCAGTACTTC. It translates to CAIRDGQGDYEQYF.

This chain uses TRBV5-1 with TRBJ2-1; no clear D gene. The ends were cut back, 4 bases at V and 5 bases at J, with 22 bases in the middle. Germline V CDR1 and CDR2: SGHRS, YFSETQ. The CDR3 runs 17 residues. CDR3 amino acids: CASSPPRSGNRDNEQFF. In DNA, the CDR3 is TGCGCCAGCAGCCCCCCCCGGTCCGGCAACCGGGACAATGAGCAGTTCTTC.

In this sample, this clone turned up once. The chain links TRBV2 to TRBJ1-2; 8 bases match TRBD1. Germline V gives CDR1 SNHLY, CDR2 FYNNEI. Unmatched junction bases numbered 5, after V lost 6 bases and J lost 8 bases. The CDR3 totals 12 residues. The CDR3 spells CASRTGVEGYTF. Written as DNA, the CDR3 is TGTGCCAGCAGGACAGGGGTAGAGGGCTACACCTTC. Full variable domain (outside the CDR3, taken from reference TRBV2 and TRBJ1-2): EPEVTQTPSHQVTQMGQEVILRCVPISNHLYFYWYRQILGQKVEFLVSFYNNEISEKSEIFDDQFSVERPDGSNFTLKIRSTKLEDSAMYFCASRTGVEGYTFGSGTRLTVV.

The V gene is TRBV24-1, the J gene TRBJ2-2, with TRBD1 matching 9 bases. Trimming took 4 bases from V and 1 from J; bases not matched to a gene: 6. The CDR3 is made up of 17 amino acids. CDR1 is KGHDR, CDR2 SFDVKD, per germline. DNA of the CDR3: TGTGCCACCAGTGAACCGCCGGGACAGGGGAACACCGGGGAGCTGTTTTTT. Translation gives CATSEPPGQGNTGELFF.

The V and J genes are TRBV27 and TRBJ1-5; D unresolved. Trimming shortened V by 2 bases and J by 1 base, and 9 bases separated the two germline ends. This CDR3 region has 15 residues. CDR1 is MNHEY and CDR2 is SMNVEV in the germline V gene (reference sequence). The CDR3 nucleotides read TGTGCCAGCAGTTTAATATCGGGGAGCAATCAGCCCCAGCATTTT. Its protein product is CASSLISGSNQPQHF.

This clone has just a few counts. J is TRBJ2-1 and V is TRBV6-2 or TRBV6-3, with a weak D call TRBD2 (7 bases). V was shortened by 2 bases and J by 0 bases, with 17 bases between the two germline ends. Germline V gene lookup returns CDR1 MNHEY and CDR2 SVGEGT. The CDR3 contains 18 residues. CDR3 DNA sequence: TGTGCCAGCAGTTACCGTTGGGGGGGGCGGGCCTCCTACAATGAGCAGTTCTTC. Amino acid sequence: CASSYRWGGRASYNEQFF.

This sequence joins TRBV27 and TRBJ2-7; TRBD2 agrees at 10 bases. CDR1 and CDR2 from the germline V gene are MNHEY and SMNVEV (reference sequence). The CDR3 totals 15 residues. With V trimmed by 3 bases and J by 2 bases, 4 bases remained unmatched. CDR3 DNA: TGTGCCAGCAGTTTTGGAGCGGGAGGGCCCTACGAGCAGTACTTC. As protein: CASSFGAGGPYEQYF.

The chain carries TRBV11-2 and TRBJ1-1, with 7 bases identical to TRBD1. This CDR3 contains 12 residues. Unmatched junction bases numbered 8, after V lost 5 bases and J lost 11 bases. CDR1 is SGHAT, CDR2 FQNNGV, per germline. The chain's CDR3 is CASSGTDLRAFF. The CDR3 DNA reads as TGTGCCAGCAGCGGGACAGACCTGAGGGCTTTCTTT. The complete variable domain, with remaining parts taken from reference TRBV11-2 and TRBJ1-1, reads EAGVAQSPRYKIIEKRQSVAFWCNPISGHATLYWYQQILGQGPKLLIQFQNNGVVDDSQLPKDRFSAERLKGVDSTLKIQPAKLEDSAVYLCASSGTDLRAFFGQGTRLTVV.

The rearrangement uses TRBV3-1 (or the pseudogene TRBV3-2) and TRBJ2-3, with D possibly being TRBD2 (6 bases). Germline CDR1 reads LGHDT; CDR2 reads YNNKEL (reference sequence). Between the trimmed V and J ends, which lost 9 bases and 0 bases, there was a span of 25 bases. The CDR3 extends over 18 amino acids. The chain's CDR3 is CASSIAAPGGISTDTQYF. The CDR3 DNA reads TGTGCCAGTTCGATAGCGGCTCCCGGGGGAATTAGCACAGATACGCAGTATTTT.

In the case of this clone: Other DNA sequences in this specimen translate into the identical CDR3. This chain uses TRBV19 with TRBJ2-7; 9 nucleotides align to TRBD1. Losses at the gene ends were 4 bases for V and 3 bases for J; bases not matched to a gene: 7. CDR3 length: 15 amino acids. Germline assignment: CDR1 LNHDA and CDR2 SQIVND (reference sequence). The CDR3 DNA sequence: TGTGCCAGTAGTACGACCGGGACAGGGAGCTACGAGCAGTACTTC. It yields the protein CASSTTGTGSYEQYF.

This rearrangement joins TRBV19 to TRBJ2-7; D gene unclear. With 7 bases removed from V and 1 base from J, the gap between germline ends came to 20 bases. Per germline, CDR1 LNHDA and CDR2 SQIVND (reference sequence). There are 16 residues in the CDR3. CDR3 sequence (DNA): TGTGCCAGTAAACAGTGGCAGCAAAGCCCGTCCTACGAGCAGTACTTC. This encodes CASKQWQQSPSYEQYF. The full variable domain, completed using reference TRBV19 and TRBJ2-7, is DGGITQSPKYLFRKEGQNVTLSCEQNLNHDAMYWYRQDPGQGLRLIYYSQIVNDFQKGDIAEGYSVSREKKESFPLTVTSAQKNPTAFYLCASKQWQQSPSYEQYFGPGTRLTVT.

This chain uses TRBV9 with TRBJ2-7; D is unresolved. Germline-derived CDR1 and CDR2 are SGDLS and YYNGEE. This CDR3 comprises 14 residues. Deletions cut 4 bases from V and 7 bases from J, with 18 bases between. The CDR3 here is CASSFGGSPREQYF. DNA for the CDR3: TGTGCCAGCAGCTTCGGTGGCAGCCCGAGGGAGCAGTACTTC.

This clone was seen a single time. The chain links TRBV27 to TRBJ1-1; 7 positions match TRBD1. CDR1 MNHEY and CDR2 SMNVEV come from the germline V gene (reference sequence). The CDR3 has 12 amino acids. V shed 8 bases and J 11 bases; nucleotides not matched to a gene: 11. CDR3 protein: CASSHRGGRAFF. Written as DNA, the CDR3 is TGTGCCAGCTCCCACAGGGGAGGAAGGGCTTTCTTT.

In DNA form, the CDR3 reads TGTGCCAGTAACGAACTAGCGGGAGGAGGGAATGAGCAGTTCTTC. Amino acid sequence: CASNELAGGGNEQFF. The chain uses TRBV19 and TRBJ2-1, with 12 positions matching TRBD2. This CDR3 is 15 amino acids long. The V segment lost 7 bases and the J segment 7 bases; nucleotides outside the gene matches: 8. The germline gives CDR1 LNHDA, CDR2 SQIVND (reference sequence).